These T cell receptor beta chains were read from a single sample in a study of blood T cell repertoires in COVID-19. The data were produced by immunoSEQ multiplex PCR, yet TCRdb's version contains in-frame clones alone and is incomplete. This repertoire shows over 30,000 clones, almost 90% found once; its top ten account for roughly 12%. The sequencing sample was made of peripheral blood. The receptors were gathered from a man aged 65 to 85 with acute or convalescent COVID-19. CDR3s include the opening cysteine and the closing phenylalanine or tryptophan. A D gene is named only where the DNA matches it firmly. Only some rows state a clone size, as once, few, many or a class for expanded clones.

V gene: TRBV14; J gene: TRBJ2-7; D gene: .; clone size: .; CDR3 protein: CASSQDTGYGEQYF; CDR3 DNA: TGTGCCAGCAGCCAAGATACGGGGTACGGCGAGCAGTACTTC
V gene: TRBV18; J gene: TRBJ1-2; D gene: .; clone size: .; CDR3 protein: CASSPPLFSENPNYGYTF; CDR3 DNA: TGTGCCAGCTCACCACCGCTTTTTTCCGAGAATCCTAACTATGGCTACACCTTC
V gene: TRBV6-2/TRBV6-3; J gene: TRBJ2-6; D gene: .; clone size: .; CDR3 protein: CASSSSGANVLTF; CDR3 DNA: TGTGCCAGCAGTTCTTCTGGGGCCAACGTCCTGACTTTC
V gene: TRBV5-1; J gene: TRBJ2-4; D gene: TRBD1; clone size: .; CDR3 protein: CASSRGQAKNIQYF; CDR3 DNA: TGCGCCAGCAGCAGGGGGCAGGCCAAAAACATTCAGTACTTC
V gene: TRBV11-3; J gene: TRBJ2-1; D gene: TRBD2; clone size: .; CDR3 protein: CASSLDPSGINEQFF; CDR3 DNA: TGTGCCAGCAGCTTAGATCCTAGCGGGATCAATGAGCAGTTCTTC
V gene: TRBV10-3; J gene: TRBJ1-2; D gene: .; clone size: once; CDR3 protein: CAISESKSGYTF; CDR3 DNA: TGTGCCATCAGTGAGTCGAAGAGTGGCTACACCTTC
V gene: TRBV21-1; J gene: TRBJ2-2; D gene: .; clone size: .; CDR3 protein: CASSKDGDRGHTGELFF; CDR3 DNA: TGTGCCAGCAGCAAAGACGGCGACAGGGGGCACACCGGGGAGCTGTTTTTT
V gene: TRBV5-1; J gene: TRBJ1-2; D gene: TRBD1; clone size: .; CDR3 protein: CASSPGGTGGEYGYTF; CDR3 DNA: TGCGCCAGCAGTCCCGGGGGGACAGGGGGCGAATATGGCTACACCTTC
V gene: TRBV4-3; J gene: TRBJ2-2; D gene: .; clone size: .; CDR3 protein: CASSPRGHANTGELFF; CDR3 DNA: TGCGCCAGCAGCCCACGAGGTCACGCGAACACCGGGGAGCTGTTTTTT
V gene: TRBV12-5; J gene: TRBJ2-5; D gene: TRBD1; clone size: .; CDR3 protein: CASGLVRRTGEKTQYF; CDR3 DNA: TGTGCTAGTGGTTTGGTACGAAGGACAGGGGAGAAGACCCAGTACTTC
V gene: TRBV6-5; J gene: TRBJ1-3; D gene: .; clone size: .; CDR3 protein: CASCRVPSGNTIYF; CDR3 DNA: TGTGCCAGCTGCAGGGTACCCTCAGGAAACACCATATATTTT
V gene: TRBV7-7; J gene: TRBJ2-7; D gene: TRBD1; clone size: .; CDR3 protein: CASSRTGGYEQYF; CDR3 DNA: TGTGCCAGCAGCCGGACAGGGGGCTACGAGCAGTACTTC
V gene: TRBV7-2; J gene: TRBJ2-7; D gene: .; clone size: .; CDR3 protein: CASSLEEGPYEQYF; CDR3 DNA: TGTGCCAGCAGCTTAGAGGAGGGTCCCTACGAGCAGTACTTC
V gene: TRBV11-2; J gene: TRBJ1-5; D gene: .; clone size: .; CDR3 protein: CASSLGRQGNQPQHF; CDR3 DNA: TGTGCCAGCAGCTTAGGGCGACAGGGCAATCAGCCCCAGCATTTT
V gene: TRBV24-1; J gene: TRBJ1-5; D gene: TRBD1; clone size: .; CDR3 protein: CATSDAGTGELPQHF; CDR3 DNA: TGTGCCACCAGTGATGCCGGGACAGGGGAGTTGCCCCAGCATTTT
V gene: TRBV7-9; J gene: TRBJ2-1; D gene: TRBD2; clone size: .; CDR3 protein: CASSSSGRSNEQFF; CDR3 DNA: TGTGCCAGCAGCTCAAGCGGGAGGTCTAATGAGCAGTTCTTC
V gene: TRBV7-2; J gene: TRBJ2-1; D gene: .; clone size: .; CDR3 protein: CASSFNSGPPSAEQFF; CDR3 DNA: TGTGCCAGCAGCTTCAATAGCGGCCCGCCCTCGGCTGAGCAGTTCTTC
V gene: TRBV18; J gene: TRBJ1-1; D gene: .; clone size: .; CDR3 protein: CASSPRGPTEAFF; CDR3 DNA: TGTGCCAGCTCACCAAGGGGCCCCACTGAAGCTTTCTTT
V gene: TRBV4-1; J gene: TRBJ2-6; D gene: TRBD2; clone size: once; CDR3 protein: CASSPTSGLSSGANVLTF; CDR3 DNA: TGCGCCAGCAGCCCGACTAGCGGGTTGAGCTCTGGGGCCAACGTCCTGACTTTC
V gene: TRBV27; J gene: TRBJ2-7; D gene: TRBD2; clone size: .; CDR3 protein: CASSSRGLAEPYEQYF; CDR3 DNA: TGTGCCAGCAGTTCCCGAGGACTAGCGGAACCCTACGAGCAGTACTTC